These T cell receptor beta chains were read from a single sample in a study of T cell responses to AZD1222 COVID-19 vaccine. Sequencing was performed with immunoSEQ multiplex PCR; in TCRdb, only in-frame clones are kept and a portion is missing. This sample yields more than 70,000 clones, of which 90% are seen a single time; about 3% belongs to the top ten. Here the sequenced sample was peripheral blood, taken 28 days after the second AZD1222 dose. The receptors were gathered from an adult who received the AZD1222 COVID-19 vaccine. Each CDR3 is given with its conserved first and last residue. Fields, in order: V gene, D gene, J gene, clone size, CDR3 protein, CDR3 DNA. A D gene is named only where the DNA matches it firmly. Clone size is not always given. Where it is, it says once, few, many or a class for expanded clones.

>TRBV27|-|TRBJ2-7|-
CASSFGLIYEQYF
TGTGCCAGCAGTTTTGGGCTTATCTACGAGCAGTACTTC
>TRBV6-1|TRBD1|TRBJ1-2|-
CASSESPGQRLYGYTF
TGTGCCAGCAGTGAATCGCCGGGACAGAGACTCTATGGCTACACCTTC
>TRBV7-2|TRBD2|TRBJ2-3|-
CASSLAASGTGTDTQYF
TGTGCCAGCAGCTTAGCGGCTAGCGGAACCGGCACAGATACGCAGTATTTT
>TRBV6-5|-|TRBJ2-5|-
CASSSLPTETQYF
TGTGCCAGCAGTTCCCTTCCTACCGAGACCCAGTACTTC
>TRBV19|-|TRBJ1-1|-
CASSKRDTEAFF
TGTGCCAGTAGCAAGCGGGACACCGAAGCTTTCTTT
>TRBV5-8|TRBD1|TRBJ2-6|-
CASSFPGQGGFGANVLTF
TGTGCCAGCAGCTTCCCGGGACAGGGAGGCTTTGGGGCCAACGTCCTGACTTTC
>TRBV5-1|-|TRBJ1-3|-
CASSLAQRRSGNTIYF
TGCGCCAGCAGCTTGGCACAGAGACGCTCTGGAAACACCATATATTTT
>TRBV29-1|-|TRBJ1-1|-
CSAIRQNTEAFF
TGCAGCGCTATTCGTCAGAACACTGAAGCTTTCTTT
>TRBV7-3|-|TRBJ2-6|-
CASSPIDGTGANVLTF
TGTGCCAGCAGCCCCATAGATGGGACTGGGGCCAACGTCCTGACTTTC
>TRBV28|-|TRBJ1-3|-
CASSSLKAGHSSTIYF
TGTGCCAGCAGTTCGCTCAAGGCGGGGCATAGTTCCACCATATATTTT
>TRBV12-3/TRBV12-4|-|TRBJ1-2|-
CASSPTSQDGYTF
TGTGCCAGCAGTCCTACCTCCCAGGACGGCTACACCTTC
>TRBV30|-|TRBJ2-3|-
CAWSVPGFTDTQYF
TGTGCCTGGAGTGTCCCGGGATTCACAGATACGCAGTATTTT
>TRBV30|TRBD1|TRBJ1-5|-
CAWSARDRAVGQPQHF
TGTGCCTGGAGTGCCAGAGACAGGGCGGTAGGCCAGCCCCAGCATTTT
>TRBV5-1|-|TRBJ2-7|-
CASSLGPGTYEQYF
TGCGCCAGCAGCTTGGGGCCCGGGACCTACGAGCAGTACTTC
>TRBV11-3|-|TRBJ1-5|-
CASSLAVTEPQHF
TGTGCCAGCAGCTTAGCCGTCACGGAGCCCCAGCATTTT
>TRBV29-1|TRBD1|TRBJ1-1|-
CSVEDRLGQGGAFF
TGCAGCGTTGAAGATCGATTGGGACAGGGGGGGGCTTTCTTT
>TRBV30|-|TRBJ1-1|-
CALQGMNTEAFF
TGTGCCTTGCAGGGAATGAACACTGAAGCTTTCTTT
>TRBV11-3|-|TRBJ1-1|-
CASSLGLNTEAFF
TGTGCCAGCAGCCTCGGGCTGAACACTGAAGCTTTCTTT
>TRBV30|-|TRBJ1-2|once
CAWRPLTGTNYGYTF
TGTGCCTGGAGGCCTCTTACCGGGACGAACTATGGCTACACCTTC
>TRBV5-1|-|TRBJ1-2|-
CASSFLNRGYGYTF
TGCGCCAGCAGCTTTTTAAACAGAGGCTATGGCTACACCTTC
>TRBV2|-|TRBJ2-1|-
CASSTLRNGGNEQFF
TGTGCCAGCAGCACCTTGAGAAACGGGGGCAATGAGCAGTTCTTC
>TRBV5-4|TRBD1|TRBJ1-2|once
CASSFFAGGGYTF
TGTGCCAGCAGCTTCTTCGCAGGGGGTGGCTACACCTTC
>TRBV11-3|-|TRBJ2-7|-
CASSLVWADYEQYF
TGTGCCAGCAGCTTGGTATGGGCGGACTACGAGCAGTACTTC
>TRBV5-4|TRBD2|TRBJ2-3|-
CASSLELLAGVTDTQYF
TGTGCCAGCAGCTTGGAACTACTAGCGGGAGTTACAGATACGCAGTATTTT
>TRBV6-5|-|TRBJ2-7|-
CASRTQGGGLDEQYF
TGTGCCAGCAGAACACAGGGAGGTGGCCTTGACGAGCAGTACTTC
>TRBV4-2|-|TRBJ1-1|-
CASSQGLGTTEAFF
TGTGCCAGCAGCCAAGGACTCGGGACGACTGAAGCTTTCTTT
>TRBV6-5|TRBD1|TRBJ1-1|-
CASSYSRDRGKAFF
TGTGCCAGCAGTTACTCCCGGGACAGGGGAAAAGCTTTCTTT
>TRBV3-1/TRBV3-2|-|TRBJ1-5|few
CASSQATGTGNQPQHF
TGTGCCAGCAGCCAAGCCACAGGCACCGGCAATCAGCCCCAGCATTTT
>TRBV5-1|-|TRBJ2-7|-
CASSLGQATGEQYF
TGCGCCAGCAGCTTGGGACAGGCCACGGGCGAGCAGTACTTC
>TRBV9|TRBD2|TRBJ2-5|-
CASSVEGLADQETQYF
TGTGCCAGCAGCGTAGAGGGACTAGCGGACCAAGAGACCCAGTACTTC
>TRBV3-1/TRBV3-2|-|TRBJ2-3|-
CASAGGSTDTQYF
TGTGCCAGCGCAGGCGGGAGCACAGATACGCAGTATTTT
>TRBV28|-|TRBJ2-5|once
CASSPVGVQETQYF
TGTGCCAGCTCTCCCGTGGGGGTACAAGAGACCCAGTACTTC
>TRBV6-1|-|TRBJ2-3|-
CASSEGIGGGVFGTQYF
TGTGCCAGCAGTGAAGGTATCGGTGGGGGAGTTTTTGGTACGCAGTATTTT
>TRBV12-5|TRBD1|TRBJ2-1|-
CASGPGQGTQSSYNEQFF
TGTGCTAGTGGGCCGGGACAGGGGACCCAAAGCTCCTACAATGAGCAGTTCTTC
>TRBV19|TRBD2|TRBJ2-2|once
CASSRAGGSAGELFF
TGTGCCAGTAGCCGAGCGGGGGGGAGCGCCGGGGAGCTGTTTTTT
>TRBV30|TRBD1|TRBJ1-2|-
CAWSPGPPDRKGYTF
TGTGCCTGGAGCCCCGGACCCCCGGACAGGAAGGGCTACACCTTC
>TRBV6-4|-|TRBJ2-3|-
CASSADTEDTQYF
TGTGCCAGCAGTGCGGACACCGAAGATACGCAGTATTTT
>TRBV12-1|-|TRBJ2-1|once
CASSFSTGVPRSYNEQFF
TGTGCCAGCAGCTTTAGCACAGGGGTCCCCCGCTCCTACAATGAGCAGTTCTTC
>TRBV20-1|-|TRBJ2-7|once
CSASQGPAYEQYF
TGCAGTGCTAGTCAGGGACCTGCCTACGAGCAGTACTTC
>TRBV7-3|-|TRBJ1-1|-
CASSLGQQNTEAFF
TGTGCCAGCAGCTTAGGGCAGCAGAACACTGAAGCTTTCTTT
>TRBV27|TRBD2|TRBJ2-3|once
CASSPSTGWGGDTQYF
TGTGCCAGCAGTCCCTCGACCGGCTGGGGAGGGGATACGCAGTATTTT
>TRBV5-5|TRBD1|TRBJ1-1|-
CASSFRDRGNTEAFF
TGTGCCAGCAGCTTCCGGGACAGGGGAAATACTGAAGCTTTCTTT
>TRBV13|TRBD1|TRBJ2-7|-
CASSQPGAGGTYEQYF
TGTGCCAGCAGCCAGCCCGGGGCAGGGGGAACCTACGAGCAGTACTTC
>TRBV2|-|TRBJ1-5|once
CASSGIRVSNQPQHF
TGTGCCAGCAGTGGAATCCGGGTTAGCAATCAGCCCCAGCATTTT
>TRBV11-3|-|TRBJ2-2|-
CASSLDRTYTGELFF
TGTGCCAGCAGCTTAGATAGGACCTACACCGGGGAGCTGTTTTTT
>TRBV2|TRBD1|TRBJ1-5|once
CASSGDRSRRQPQHF
TGTGCCAGCAGTGGGGACAGGTCGAGGCGTCAGCCCCAGCATTTT
>TRBV24-1|-|TRBJ1-2|-
CATSEDSYGYTF
TGTGCCACCAGTGAGGACAGTTATGGCTACACCTTC